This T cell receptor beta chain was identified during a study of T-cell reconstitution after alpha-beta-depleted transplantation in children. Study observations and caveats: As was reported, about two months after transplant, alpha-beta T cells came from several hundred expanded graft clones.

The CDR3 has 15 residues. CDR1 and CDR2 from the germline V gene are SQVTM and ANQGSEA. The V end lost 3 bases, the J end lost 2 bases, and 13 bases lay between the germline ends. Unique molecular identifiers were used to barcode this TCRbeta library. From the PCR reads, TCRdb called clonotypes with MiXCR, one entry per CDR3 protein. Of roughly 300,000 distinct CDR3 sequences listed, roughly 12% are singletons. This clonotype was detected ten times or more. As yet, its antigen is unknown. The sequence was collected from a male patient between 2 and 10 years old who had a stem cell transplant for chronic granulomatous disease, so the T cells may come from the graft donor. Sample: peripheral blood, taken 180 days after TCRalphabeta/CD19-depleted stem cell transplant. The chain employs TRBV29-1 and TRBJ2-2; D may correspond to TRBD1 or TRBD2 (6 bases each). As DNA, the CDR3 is TGCAGCGTTGAGTCAGGGGACTTCAACACCGGGGAGCTGTTTTTT. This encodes CSVESGDFNTGELFF.